The clone carrying this T cell receptor (beta chain) was observed many times. The antigen is unknown. Whole-study results and caveats: In terms of TCR gene usage, tumor memory CD4+ T cells clustered together with blood and lymph node memory CD4+ cells, as well as with lymph node naive CD4+ cells. Larger-cohort validation covered only one TCR beta V-J rearrangement. Tumor-infiltrating Treg TCR alpha and beta sequences overlapped most with tumor naive CD4+ T cells, then blood naive.

After constant-region reverse-primer amplification, full-length variable regions underwent semi-nested PCR with Nested Universal Primer A. Each CDR3 protein is one row after TCRdb ran MiXCR on the 5' RACE reads. The table records about 54,000 distinct CDR3 sequences, 15% to 20% of them present only once. Germline V CDR1 and CDR2: LGHDT, YNNKEL (reference sequence). The CDR3 is 16 amino acids. The junction had 6 bases not matched to a gene; V was cut back by 4 bases and J by 6 bases. The sequence was collected from a female donor with breast cancer. The V and J genes are TRBV3-1 and TRBJ2-7; 16 nucleotides agree with TRBD2. Input material: naive CD4+ T cells sorted from blood. Subset here: naive CD4+ T cells, CD4+CD45RA+CD25-. CDR3 protein: CASSPGTSGRAGEQYF. In DNA, the CDR3 is TGTGCCAGCAGCCCAGGGACTAGCGGGAGGGCCGGCGAGCAGTACTTC.